A selection of T cell receptor beta chains follows, all from one sample in a study of blood T cells in healthy people across ages. TCRdb re-derived calls from the 5' RACE reads in MiXCR, one entry per CDR3 protein. The table includes some 1.5 million distinct CDR3 sequences, roughly two fifths detected once. The sample taken for sequencing was blood. Receptors were obtained from a woman between 18 and 29 years old in good health. Both conserved end residues are part of each CDR3. The D gene is left open where the match is weak. A row's size may be missing; if present it is once, few, many or a size class.

j_call	v_call	clone_size	d_call	cdr3_nt	cdr3_aa
TRBJ2-7	TRBV14	.	.	TGTGCCAGCAGCCAAGCGTGGGGAGACTACGAGCAGTACTTC	CASSQAWGDYEQYF
TRBJ2-7	TRBV6-1	few	TRBD1	TGTGCCAGCAGTGGACAGGGGAGTTCCGAGCAGTACTTC	CASSGQGSSEQYF
TRBJ1-1	TRBV7-9	.	TRBD1	TGTGCCAGCAGCCCACCGGGACAGAAAGCTTTCTTT	CASSPPGQKAFF
TRBJ2-1	TRBV11-2	many	TRBD2	TGTGCCAGCAGCCCTCTATGGACTAGCGGAAACAATGAGCAGTTCTTC	CASSPLWTSGNNEQFF
TRBJ2-1	TRBV7-2	.	.	TGTGCCAGCAGCCTCCATGGGGGATATAACAATGAGCAGTTCTTC	CASSLHGGYNNEQFF
TRBJ2-7	TRBV20-1	few	TRBD2	TGCAGTGCAACCCAAAGACTAGCGGGGAGCTACGAGCAGTACTTC	CSATQRLAGSYEQYF
TRBJ2-7	TRBV9	.	.	TGTGCCAGCAGCCCCCGCGGGTTCCGGAATGAGCAGTACTTC	CASSPRGFRNEQYF
TRBJ2-1	TRBV9	.	TRBD2	TGTGCCAGCAGCCCCCGGTCGACTAGCGGGTCCTACAATGAGCAGTTCTTC	CASSPRSTSGSYNEQFF
TRBJ1-2	TRBV4-1	few	.	TGCGCCAGCAGCCAGGGCAGGGGAAATAACTATGGCTACACCTTC	CASSQGRGNNYGYTF
TRBJ1-6	TRBV9	few	.	TGTGCCAGCTCCCAGGACTATAATTCACCCCTCCACTTT	CASSQDYNSPLHF
TRBJ1-1	TRBV6-6	.	.	TGTGCCAGCAGTTACTCTGAAGCTTTTGAAGCTTTCTTT	CASSYSEAFEAFF
TRBJ2-3	TRBV9	.	.	TGTGCCAGCAGCGTAGCTTGGGGTGGCACAGATACGCAGTATTTT	CASSVAWGGTDTQYF
TRBJ2-1	TRBV29-1	many	.	TGCAGCGCGGTTGAGCAGTTCTTC	CSAVEQFF
TRBJ2-4	TRBV11-2	.	.	TGTGCCAGCAGCTTAGGCAGGGAATACGGGCAGTACTTC	CASSLGREYGQYF
TRBJ2-5	TRBV27	.	.	TGTGCCAGCAGCGCGGGCTCGCGCAGGGCTTATGAGCAGTACTTC	CASSAGSRRAYEQYF
TRBJ1-6	TRBV20-1	.	.	TGCAGTGCCTTCTCCCTGGTGTCGGAAGAATCACCCCTCCACTTT	CSAFSLVSEESPLHF
TRBJ2-3	TRBV2	.	TRBD1	TGTGCCAGCAGCCCACCAGGGGACAGATTCACAGATACGCAGTATTTT	CASSPPGDRFTDTQYF
TRBJ2-5	TRBV7-9	.	.	TGTGCCAGCAGCCGAACAGGGTTTCAAGAGACCCAGTACTTC	CASSRTGFQETQYF
TRBJ2-3	TRBV4-3	.	.	TGCGCCAGCAGCCAAGAGTGGGGGGCATTCACAGATACGCAGTATTTT	CASSQEWGAFTDTQYF
TRBJ2-5	TRBV20-1	.	.	TGCAGTGCTAGACGAGCGGACCAAGAGACCCAGTACTTC	CSARRADQETQYF
TRBJ1-1	TRBV7-2	once	TRBD1	TGTGCCAGCAGCTCGTATCAGGGGGTTGAGACTTTCTTT	CASSSYQGVETFF
TRBJ1-2	TRBV5-1	few	.	TGCGCCAGCAGCTTGGGACAGGTCGACTATGGCTACACCTTC	CASSLGQVDYGYTF
TRBJ2-3	TRBV27	.	.	TGTGCCAGCAGTACTCTTTATGGGGGCACAGATACGCAGTATTTT	CASSTLYGGTDTQYF
TRBJ1-2	TRBV20-1	.	TRBD1	TGCAGTGCTACCCAAAGGACAGGGGTTAACTATGGCTACACCTTC	CSATQRTGVNYGYTF
TRBJ1-2	TRBV9	few	.	TGTGCCAGCAGCGAGCGGGACCTCATTACGGGCAACTATGGCTACACCTTC	CASSERDLITGNYGYTF
TRBJ1-1	TRBV2	.	TRBD1	TGTGCCAGCAAAGCCCAGACAGGGCTCCCGGGAACTGAAGCTTTCTTT	CASKAQTGLPGTEAFF
TRBJ2-3	TRBV29-1	many	TRBD2	TGCAGCGTTGAAGGCCTAGCGGGAGGGATAGATACGCAGTATTTT	CSVEGLAGGIDTQYF
TRBJ1-2	TRBV7-2	.	.	TGTGCCAGCAGTTTCACGCAGGGGTACTACTATGGCTACACCTTC	CASSFTQGYYYGYTF
TRBJ2-1	TRBV4-2	.	TRBD1	TGTGCCAGCAGCCAAGGACAGGGGGGCGATGAGCAGTTCTTC	CASSQGQGGDEQFF
TRBJ2-6	TRBV9	.	.	TGTGCCAGCAGCCCCCCCAGCTCTGGGGCCAACGTCCTGACTTTC	CASSPPSSGANVLTF
TRBJ2-7	TRBV7-9	.	.	TGTGCCAGCAGGGAACAGGGATACCAGCAGTACTTC	CASREQGYQQYF
TRBJ1-1	TRBV7-2	.	.	TGTGCCAGCAGCCAAATCCGGACGAACACTGAAGCTTTCTTT	CASSQIRTNTEAFF
TRBJ1-6	TRBV4-1	few	.	TGCGCCAGCAGCAAGGATTCTAAGGTTCTTAGTGGTAATTCACCCCTCCACTTT	CASSKDSKVLSGNSPLHF
TRBJ1-1	TRBV20-1	.	.	TGCAGTGCTAGACCGAAGCAGAACATGAACACTGAAGCTTTCTTT	CSARPKQNMNTEAFF
TRBJ2-7	TRBV6-5	.	TRBD2	TGTGCCAGCAGTTACTCAGCTCCGGGACTAGCCGGGGACGAGCAGTACTTC	CASSYSAPGLAGDEQYF
TRBJ1-1	TRBV7-2	few	TRBD1	TGTGCCAGCAGCTCAGGGACAGGGTTGATGAACACTGAAGCTTTCTTT	CASSSGTGLMNTEAFF
TRBJ2-7	TRBV11-2	.	.	TGTGCCAGCAGCACTACACAGGGTTCGGGCGAGCAGTACTTC	CASSTTQGSGEQYF
TRBJ2-2	TRBV2	few	.	TGTGCCAGCAGGTGGCGGGGTATCACCGGGGAGCTGTTTTTT	CASRWRGITGELFF
TRBJ2-1	TRBV7-9	.	TRBD2	TGTGCCAGCAGCTTAGTTAGCGGGCGGCATGAGCAGTTCTTC	CASSLVSGRHEQFF
TRBJ2-4	TRBV6-2/TRBV6-3	.	TRBD1	TGTGCCAGTCGGACAGGCCTGAACATTCAGTACTTC	CASRTGLNIQYF
TRBJ2-3	TRBV7-2	.	TRBD2	TGTGCCAGCAGTTATCTAGCGGGAGGGAAGGGCACAGATACGCAGTATTTT	CASSYLAGGKGTDTQYF